This entry concerns a single TCR beta chain. What it binds is unknown. This sample is drawn from a study of T cells in Graves' hyperthyroidism and ophthalmopathy. Study-wide points: Most clonotypes expanded in thyroid above 0.001 were likewise present in blood.

Germline CDR1 SQVTM, CDR2 ANQGSEA. The CDR3 covers 14 residues. Deletions cut 1 base from V and 1 base from J, with 11 bases between. From RNA transcripts, TCR beta CDR3 regions were amplified. TCR CDR3 underwent first-round RT-PCR with the HTBI primer set. In TCRdb, the multiplex PCR reads were re-called with MiXCR into one record per CDR3 protein. The profile shows around 690,000 distinct CDR3 sequences, about 18% of them singletons. Source material: blood. This chain connects TRBV29-1 to TRBJ2-7; D call uncertain. This sequence was found in a man aged 45-60 years with Graves' hyperthyroidism. CDR3 DNA sequence: TGCAGCGTTGAAGTAGTAGGGAAGTCCTACGAGCAGTACTTC. Translated: CSVEVVGKSYEQYF.